Listed below are T cell receptor beta chains from one sample, sequenced in a study of Graves' ophthalmopathy and Graves' hyperthyroidism. TCRdb processed the multiplex PCR reads anew with MiXCR; each CDR3 protein has one entry. This table holds roughly 500,000 distinct CDR3 sequences, 13% to 15% found once. Sequenced: blood. These receptors were obtained from a woman between 25 and 40 years old with Graves' ophthalmopathy. The CDR3 runs from the conserved cysteine through the conserved F or W. The D gene is left open where the match is weak. Not every row has a clone size; where given, it reads once, few, many or a size class.

>TRBJ2-7|many|TRBV6-1|.
TGTGCCAGCAGTGAGCGGCCGGCCCACGAGCAGTACTTC
CASSERPAHEQYF
>TRBJ2-7|many|TRBV29-1|.
TGCAGCGTTGATAGGTGGTGGGGGACACGAAAAAACTACGAGCAGTACTTC
CSVDRWWGTRKNYEQYF
>TRBJ2-5|.|TRBV19|.
TGTGCCAGTAGTATCCCGGGGGTCTCAGAGACCCAGTACTTC
CASSIPGVSETQYF
>TRBJ2-2|many|TRBV6-1|.
TGTGCCAGCAGCCGTAGCGCGCTGAACACCGGGGAGCTGTTTTTT
CASSRSALNTGELFF
>TRBJ1-5|many|TRBV28|.
TGTGCCAGCAGTTTAGGGGCGGCAGGCAATCAGCCCCAGCATTTT
CASSLGAAGNQPQHF
>TRBJ1-1|many|TRBV6-5|.
TGTGCCAGCAGTTACACAACACCGAGAGACGGCACTGAAGCTTTCTTT
CASSYTTPRDGTEAFF
>TRBJ1-6|many|TRBV6-5|TRBD1
TGTGCCAGCAGTTACGTAGGGACAGGGGTAGGTTCTTCACCCCTCCACTTT
CASSYVGTGVGSSPLHF
>TRBJ1-3|.|TRBV28|.
TGTGCCAGCAGTCCCCCCGTCGTCGTCTCTGGAAACACCATATATTTT
CASSPPVVVSGNTIYF
>TRBJ2-5|many|TRBV27|.
TGTGCCAGCAGTCCAACAGGGATGAGGCAAGAGACCCAGTACTTC
CASSPTGMRQETQYF
>TRBJ2-5|.|TRBV5-1|TRBD1
TGCGCCAGCAGCTCTCGTCCTTCAGGGGGCATTGGAGGAGAGACCCAGTACTTC
CASSSRPSGGIGGETQYF
>TRBJ1-6|many|TRBV20-1|TRBD1
TGCAGTGCGCGACCGGGACAGGCTAATTCACCCCTCCACTTT
CSARPGQANSPLHF
>TRBJ1-1|few|TRBV4-1|.
TGCGCCAGCAGCCAAGAGGTACGGGGCTTGAACACTGAAACTTTCTTT
CASSQEVRGLNTETFF
>TRBJ1-1|many|TRBV12-5|.
TGTGCTAGTGGTTTGTTCGGGTCCCTTTGGAACACTGAAGCTTTCTTT
CASGLFGSLWNTEAFF
>TRBJ2-2|many|TRBV6-1|TRBD2
TGTGCCAGCAGCGCGCAGGTTCTAGCGGGGAACACCGGGGAGCTGTTTTTT
CASSAQVLAGNTGELFF
>TRBJ2-1|.|TRBV7-6|.
TGTGCCAGCAGCTGCACCAGGTACAATGAGCAGTTCTTC
CASSCTRYNEQFF
>TRBJ2-5|many|TRBV27|.
TGTGCCAGCAGTAGGGATCAAACCTCCGGGGCTGGCCAGTACTTC
CASSRDQTSGAGQYF
>TRBJ1-5|many|TRBV28|.
TGTGCCAGCAGTTTGTGGTCAGGGAGGCAGCCCCAGCATTTT
CASSLWSGRQPQHF
>TRBJ2-7|many|TRBV4-2|TRBD2
TGTGCCAGCAGCCAAGCGACTAGCGAGGTCTACGAGCAGTACTTC
CASSQATSEVYEQYF
>TRBJ2-5|many|TRBV20-1|.
TGCAGTGCTAGAGATTTTAAAGTGGAGACCCAGTACTTC
CSARDFKVETQYF
>TRBJ2-5|.|TRBV12-5|.
TGTGCTAGTGGTTCCGTAGAGACCCAGTACTTC
CASGSVETQYF
>TRBJ2-4|.|TRBV18|.
TGTGCCAGCTCATTCTCTCTGCCCCCGAAAAACATTCAGTACTTC
CASSFSLPPKNIQYF
>TRBJ1-2|many|TRBV28|.
TGTGCCAGCAGTTCTTGGGATCGCTACACCTTC
CASSSWDRYTF
>TRBJ1-3|many|TRBV19|.
TGTGCCAGTAGTCGAGGCCGACAGCCTAGAAACTCTGGAAACACCATATATTTT
CASSRGRQPRNSGNTIYF
>TRBJ1-2|many|TRBV20-1|.
TGCAGTGCTAGGGGCAGGAGGGGGTATGGCTACACCTTC
CSARGRRGYGYTF
>TRBJ2-7|.|TRBV9|.
TGTTCCAGCAGCCCCCGGGGCGCAGGGGCCAGCGAGCAGTACTTC
CSSSPRGAGASEQYF
>TRBJ1-2|many|TRBV27|TRBD1
TGTGCCAGCAGGGACCAGGGGGGCGGCTACACCTTC
CASRDQGGGYTF
>TRBJ1-1|many|TRBV12-3/TRBV12-4|.
TGTGCCAGCAGCCCGGGACCGAACACTGAAGCTTTCTTT
CASSPGPNTEAFF
>TRBJ1-5|many|TRBV6-1|.
TGTGCCAGCAGTGCTGACGGGTGGAAGCCCCAGCATTTT
CASSADGWKPQHF
>TRBJ1-5|many|TRBV12-3/TRBV12-4|TRBD1
TGTGCCAGCAGTAAGACAGGGGGCAATCAGCCCCAGCATTTT
CASSKTGGNQPQHF
>TRBJ2-5|once|TRBV13|.
TGTGCCAGCAGCTTCCGGGACCAGGGTTCCGAGACCCAGTACTTC
CASSFRDQGSETQYF
>TRBJ1-2|many|TRBV27|.
TGTGCCAGCAACCCTAGGGACGGGTCTGACTATGGCTACACCTTC
CASNPRDGSDYGYTF
>TRBJ1-6|many|TRBV6-1|.
TGTGCCAGCACCCCCCGGGAGTCCTTTTCACCCCTCCACTTT
CASTPRESFSPLHF
>TRBJ2-2|many|TRBV24-1|TRBD2
TGTGCCGCCAGTGATTCCCGAGCGGGGATGATCCAAAACACCGGGGAGCTGTTTTTT
CAASDSRAGMIQNTGELFF
>TRBJ1-6|few|TRBV6-5|.
TGTGCCAGCAGTTACCGGGGGGCAGATGGTTCACCCCTCCACTTT
CASSYRGADGSPLHF
>TRBJ1-1|many|TRBV7-3|.
TGTGCCAGCAGCCCCGGTGAGGTGACTGAAGCTTTCTTT
CASSPGEVTEAFF
>TRBJ2-5|.|TRBV6-1|.
TGTGCCAGCAGTAGGGGAGTCGAAGAGACCCAGTACTTC
CASSRGVEETQYF
>TRBJ1-6|many|TRBV6-5|.
TGTGCCAGCAGTTACTCGGCAGGGGTTTCACCCCTCCACTTT
CASSYSAGVSPLHF
>TRBJ1-5|many|TRBV6-5|.
TGTGCCAGAACGGGACAAATAATAAATCAGCCCCAGCATTTT
CARTGQIINQPQHF
>TRBJ1-6|.|TRBV5-1|TRBD1
TGCGCCAGCAGCATCGGACAGGGGGTTGATAATTCACCCCTCCACTTT
CASSIGQGVDNSPLHF
>TRBJ2-2|many|TRBV6-5|.
TGTGCCAGCCCGGGACAGAACACCGGGGAGCTGTTTTTT
CASPGQNTGELFF
>TRBJ1-2|.|TRBV5-1|TRBD1
TGCGCCAGCAGCTTCGGAGTCAGGGGGCCGGATGGCTACACCTTC
CASSFGVRGPDGYTF
>TRBJ2-1|many|TRBV11-2|.
TGTGCCAGCAGCCCGGACGACAGCTACAATGAGCAGTTCTTC
CASSPDDSYNEQFF
>TRBJ2-2|.|TRBV28|.
TGTGCCAGCAGTTTACCAACCACCGGGGAGCTGTGTTTT
CASSLPTTGELCF
>TRBJ1-1|.|TRBV29-1|TRBD1
TGCACCTCAGGGGGCCTGCAGGGTGAAGCTTTCTTT
CTSGGLQGEAFF
>TRBJ1-5|many|TRBV30|.
TGTGCCTGGAGTCCCCCCACGGGCAATCAGCCCCAGCATTTT
CAWSPPTGNQPQHF
>TRBJ2-7|.|TRBV2|.
TGTGCCAGCAGGGCGACAGGTAGCACCTACGAGCAGTACTTC
CASRATGSTYEQYF
>TRBJ2-5|.|TRBV11-2|.
.
CASSFYICSAATETQYF
>TRBJ2-5|.|TRBV2|.
TGTGCCAGCATCCCTGTCCGGGCCCAAGAGACCCAGTACTTC
CASIPVRAQETQYF